The rows below give T cell receptor beta chains drawn from one sample of a study of blood T cell repertoires in COVID-19. Assay used: immunoSEQ multiplex PCR; TCRdb lists only in-frame clones, some missing. The repertoire holds hundreds of thousands of clones, with approximately 90% as singletons. The sample comprised peripheral blood. The receptors here all came from a woman aged 25 to 39 with acute or convalescent COVID-19. Both conserved end residues are part of each CDR3. Fields, in order: clone size, J gene, V gene, D gene, CDR3 DNA, CDR3 protein. D genes are given only for firm matches. Not all rows give a size; the values are once, few, many and, for expanded clones, a class.

once	TRBJ1-1	TRBV19	TRBD1	TGTGCCAGTAGTACACGGACAGGGTATGAGAACACTGAAGCTTTCTTT	CASSTRTGYENTEAFF
.	TRBJ2-5	TRBV3-1/TRBV3-2	.	TGTGCCAGCAGCCAGAACACGGGAGAGACCCAGTACTTC	CASSQNTGETQYF
once	TRBJ1-6	TRBV5-1	.	TGCGCCAGCAGCCCAGGGAATCGGGATTCACCCCTCCACTTT	CASSPGNRDSPLHF
.	TRBJ2-2	TRBV7-6	.	TGTGCCAGCAGCTTAGCGTATAGGGGGAACACCGGGGAGCTGTTTTTT	CASSLAYRGNTGELFF
.	TRBJ1-1	TRBV12-3/TRBV12-4	TRBD1	TGTGCCAGTAGTACAGGGGGCACTGAAGCTTTCTTT	CASSTGGTEAFF
.	TRBJ1-6	TRBV19	.	TGTGCCAGTGGTCAGGGATCTAATTCACCCCTCCACTTT	CASGQGSNSPLHF
.	TRBJ2-7	TRBV2	.	TGTGCCAGCAGTGACTTGGCATCCTACGAGCAGTACTTC	CASSDLASYEQYF
.	TRBJ2-1	TRBV7-3	.	TGTGCCAGCAGCTCCGGGTCAGGGTACAATGAGCAGTTCTTC	CASSSGSGYNEQFF
few	TRBJ1-2	TRBV27	TRBD1	TGTGCCAGCAGAGCCCGCGACAGGGACTATGGCTACACCTTC	CASRARDRDYGYTF
.	TRBJ2-2	TRBV7-3	TRBD1	TGTGCCAGCAGCGTCGGACAGGTCGGGGAGCTGTTTTTT	CASSVGQVGELFF
.	TRBJ1-6	TRBV12-3/TRBV12-4	.	TGTGCCAGCAGTTTGCCGGAGAAGAGGACCCTCCACTTT	CASSLPEKRTLHF
.	TRBJ2-7	TRBV6-5	TRBD1	TGTGCCAGCAGTTACCAGATAGACAGGGTCCACGAGCAGTACTTC	CASSYQIDRVHEQYF
once	TRBJ1-1	TRBV5-1	.	TGCGCCAGCAGCTTGTCGTTGAACACTGAAGCTTTCTTT	CASSLSLNTEAFF
once	TRBJ2-2	TRBV5-6	.	TGTGCCAGCAGCTTGGTGGACAGGAACACCGGGGAGCTGTTTTTT	CASSLVDRNTGELFF
.	TRBJ1-6	TRBV5-6	TRBD1	TGTGCCAGCAGCCGAGGACAGGTCTACTCCTATAATTCACCCCTCCACTTT	CASSRGQVYSYNSPLHF
.	TRBJ2-3	TRBV24-1	TRBD2	TGTGCCACCAGTGACCCTAAACCTCTAGCGGGGGGGCCCTTTAGCGCAGATACGCAGTATTTT	CATSDPKPLAGGPFSADTQYF
once	TRBJ2-1	TRBV12-5	TRBD1	TGTGCTAGTGGTTGGGGAACAGGGGTTGAGCAGTTCTTC	CASGWGTGVEQFF
.	TRBJ2-7	TRBV4-1	TRBD2	TGCGCCAGCAGCCAAGATGGGGGGGTCCGAGGCGAGCAGTACTTC	CASSQDGGVRGEQYF
once	TRBJ2-5	TRBV4-1	TRBD2	TGCGCCAGCAGCCAGATACCGGGACTAGCGGGGGGTACCAGAGAGACCCAGTACTTC	CASSQIPGLAGGTRETQYF
.	TRBJ1-3	TRBV2	.	TGTGCCAGCAGTGTCGGGATTAGTACTGGAAACACCATATATTTT	CASSVGISTGNTIYF
.	TRBJ2-3	TRBV5-5	TRBD2	TGTGCCAGCACCCGGGGGGGTAGCACAGATACGCAGTATTTT	CASTRGGSTDTQYF
.	TRBJ2-7	TRBV2	.	TGTGCCAGCGCGGATGACCGGGACTCCCCGGGGGAGCAGTACTTC	CASADDRDSPGEQYF
.	TRBJ1-5	TRBV27	TRBD1	TGTGCCAGTAGCGCAACGGGTTGGGACAGGGATCAGCCCCAGCATTTT	CASSATGWDRDQPQHF
.	TRBJ1-2	TRBV6-5	TRBD1	TGTGCCAGCGGAAAACAGGGGGGAGTTCACTATGGCTACACCTTC	CASGKQGGVHYGYTF
.	TRBJ1-1	TRBV18	.	TGTGCCAGCTCACCAGTCTCGCCAGGGTCGAGTCCTGAAGCTTTCTTT	CASSPVSPGSSPEAFF
few	TRBJ2-3	TRBV7-9	.	TGTGCCAGCAGCTTTCTCTTGTCAGATACGCAGTATTTT	CASSFLLSDTQYF
.	TRBJ1-2	TRBV5-5	.	TGTGCCAGCAGCTTGGGACACTCTAACTATGGCTACACCTTC	CASSLGHSNYGYTF
.	TRBJ2-3	TRBV28	.	TGTGCCAGCTCCTCTCTCGGAGCGGGCCCACCCACAGATACGCAGTATTTT	CASSSLGAGPPTDTQYF
.	TRBJ1-2	TRBV28	.	TGTGCCAGCAGTTTATTGGGCAGGCTTAACTATGGCTACACCTTC	CASSLLGRLNYGYTF
.	TRBJ2-3	TRBV5-1	TRBD2	TGCGCCAGCAGCCCCCGGGGTCTAGCGGGCACAGATACGCAGTATTTT	CASSPRGLAGTDTQYF
.	TRBJ2-1	TRBV19	.	TGTGCCAGTAGTCCGGGGGAGCGGATTTACAATGAGCAGTTCTTC	CASSPGERIYNEQFF
.	TRBJ1-5	TRBV2	TRBD1	TGTGCCAGCAGTGAGACAGGGGTTAGCAATCAGCCCCAGCATTTT	CASSETGVSNQPQHF
.	TRBJ2-2	TRBV2	TRBD2	TGTGCCAGCAGTGAAACGTTGGGCGGGGGTAACACCGGGGAGCTGTTTTTT	CASSETLGGGNTGELFF
.	TRBJ1-2	TRBV20-1	.	TGCAGTGCTAGTCGCAACCCGGGACACGCAAACTATGGCTACACCTTC	CSASRNPGHANYGYTF
few	TRBJ1-6	TRBV30	.	TGTGCCTGGAGTGTACGTGAGGATTCACCCCTCCACTTT	CAWSVREDSPLHF
.	TRBJ2-7	TRBV5-1	.	TGCGCCAGCAGCTTGGCCGTTGCGACTACCTACGAGCAGTACTTC	CASSLAVATTYEQYF
few	TRBJ1-6	TRBV6-6	.	TGTGCCAGCAGCGGGGGGAATTCACCCCTCCACTTT	CASSGGNSPLHF